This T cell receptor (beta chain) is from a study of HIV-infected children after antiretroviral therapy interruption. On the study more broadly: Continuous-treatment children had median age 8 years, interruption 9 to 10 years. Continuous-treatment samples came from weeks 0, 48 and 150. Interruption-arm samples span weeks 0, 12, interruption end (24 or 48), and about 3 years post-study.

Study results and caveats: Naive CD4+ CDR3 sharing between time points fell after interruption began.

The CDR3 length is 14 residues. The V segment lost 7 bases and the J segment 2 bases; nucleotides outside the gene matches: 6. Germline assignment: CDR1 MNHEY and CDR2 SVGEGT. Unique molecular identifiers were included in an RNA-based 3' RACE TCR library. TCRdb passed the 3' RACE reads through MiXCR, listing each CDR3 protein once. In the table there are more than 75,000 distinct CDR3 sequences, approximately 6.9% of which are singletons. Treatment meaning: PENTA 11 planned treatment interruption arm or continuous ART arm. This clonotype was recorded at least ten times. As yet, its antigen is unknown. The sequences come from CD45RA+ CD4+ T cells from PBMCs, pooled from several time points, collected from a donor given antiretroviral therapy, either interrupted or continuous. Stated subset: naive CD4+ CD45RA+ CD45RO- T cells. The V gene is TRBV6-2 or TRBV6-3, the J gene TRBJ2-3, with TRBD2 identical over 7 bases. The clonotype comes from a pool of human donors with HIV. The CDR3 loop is CASMGAGSTDTQYF. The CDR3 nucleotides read TGTGCCAGCATGGGAGCGGGGTCCACAGATACGCAGTATTTT.